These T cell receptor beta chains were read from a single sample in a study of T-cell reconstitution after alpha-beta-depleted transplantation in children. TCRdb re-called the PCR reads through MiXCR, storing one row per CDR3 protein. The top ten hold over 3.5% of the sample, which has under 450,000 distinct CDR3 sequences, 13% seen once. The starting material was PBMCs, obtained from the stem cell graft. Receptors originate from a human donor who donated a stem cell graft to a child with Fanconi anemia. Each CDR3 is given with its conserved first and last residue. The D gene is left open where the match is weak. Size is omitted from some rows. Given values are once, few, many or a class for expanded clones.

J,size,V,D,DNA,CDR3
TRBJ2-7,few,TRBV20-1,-,TGCAGTGCCCCTTGGCCAGCCGGCTCCTACGAGCAGTACTTC,CSAPWPAGSYEQYF
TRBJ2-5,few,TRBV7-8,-,TGTGCCAGCAGCTCTTATAGACCCTCGGGGACAGAGACCCAGTACTTC,CASSSYRPSGTETQYF
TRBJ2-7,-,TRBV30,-,TGTGCCTGGAGACGGGGTGAAGAAACCTACGAGCAGTACTTC,CAWRRGEETYEQYF
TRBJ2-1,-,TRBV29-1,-,TGCAGCGTTGAAGAAGGCACCGGTTCTAGTTACAATGAGCAGTTCTTC,CSVEEGTGSSYNEQFF
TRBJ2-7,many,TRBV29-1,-,TGCAGCGTTTATACAGAGGCCTACGAGCAGTACTTC,CSVYTEAYEQYF
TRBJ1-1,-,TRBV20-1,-,TGCAGTGCTAGAGCGGGCCCCGGAGACACTGAAGCTTTCTTT,CSARAGPGDTEAFF
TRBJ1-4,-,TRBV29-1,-,TGCAGCGTTGTGGTTCGGGGGGCGGATGAAAAACTGTTTTTT,CSVVVRGADEKLFF
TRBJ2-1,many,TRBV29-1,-,TGCAGCGGGACACGGGACATGGGGTTTAATGAGCAGTTCTTC,CSGTRDMGFNEQFF
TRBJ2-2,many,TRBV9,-,TGTGCCAGCAGCGTAGAGGGCGGGGAGCTGTTTTTT,CASSVEGGELFF
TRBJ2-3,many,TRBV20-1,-,TGCAGTGCCACCCAAAGGGGGGGGACGGGAGATACGCAGTATTTT,CSATQRGGTGDTQYF
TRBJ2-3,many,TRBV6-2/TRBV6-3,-,TGTGCCAGCAGGACCGGGGCAGATACGCAGTATTTT,CASRTGADTQYF
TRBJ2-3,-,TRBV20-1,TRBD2,TGCAGTGCTAGAGATCAAGGGACTAGCGGGGGCCGTGGCACAGATACGCAGTATTTT,CSARDQGTSGGRGTDTQYF
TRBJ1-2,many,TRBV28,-,TGTGCCAGCAGTCGGACAGCAAACTATGGCTACACCTTC,CASSRTANYGYTF
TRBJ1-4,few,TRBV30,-,TGTGCCTGGAGTGTGTGGCAGGGTGGCGAAAAACTGTTTTTT,CAWSVWQGGEKLFF
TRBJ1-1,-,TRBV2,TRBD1,TGTGCCAGCAGTGCCCAGGGGGGGTCTACTGAAGCTTTCTTT,CASSAQGGSTEAFF
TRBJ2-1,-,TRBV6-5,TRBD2,TGTGCCAGCAGTTCCTTTAGCGGGGGGTACTATAATGAGCAGTTCTTC,CASSSFSGGYYNEQFF
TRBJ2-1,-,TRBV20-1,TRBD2,TGCAGTGCTAGATATGACGGGGGGACCTCCTACAATGAGCAGTTCTTC,CSARYDGGTSYNEQFF
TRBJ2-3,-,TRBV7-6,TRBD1,TGTGCCAGCAGCTTCGGGACAGCTGTCGGGAGCACAGATACGCAGTATTTT,CASSFGTAVGSTDTQYF
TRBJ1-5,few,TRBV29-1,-,TGCAGCGTTGCCGAGGAGTTCAATCAGCCCCAGCATTTT,CSVAEEFNQPQHF
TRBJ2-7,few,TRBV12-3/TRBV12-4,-,TGTGCCAGCAGTTTATTTGACGGTCCTTACGAGCAGTACTTC,CASSLFDGPYEQYF